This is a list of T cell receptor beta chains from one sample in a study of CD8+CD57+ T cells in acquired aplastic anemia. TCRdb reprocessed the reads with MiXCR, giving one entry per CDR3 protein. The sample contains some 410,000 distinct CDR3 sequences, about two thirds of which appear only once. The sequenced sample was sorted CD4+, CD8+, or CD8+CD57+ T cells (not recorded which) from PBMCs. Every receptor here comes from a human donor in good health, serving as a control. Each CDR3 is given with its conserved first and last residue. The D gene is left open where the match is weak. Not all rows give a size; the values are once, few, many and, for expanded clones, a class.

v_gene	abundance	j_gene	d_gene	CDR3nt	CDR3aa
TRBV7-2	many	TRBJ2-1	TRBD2	TGTGCCAGCAGCTCCCTAGCGGGGGGATACTCTGAGCAGTTCTTC	CASSSLAGGYSEQFF
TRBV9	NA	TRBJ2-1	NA	TGTGCCAGCAGCGTAGCTCTGGGGTTGGATGAGCAGTTCTTC	CASSVALGLDEQFF
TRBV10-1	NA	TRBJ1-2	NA	TGTGCCAGCAGTGGGGAGACAGGAGCCTTCGTTGGTGGCTACACCTTC	CASSGETGAFVGGYTF
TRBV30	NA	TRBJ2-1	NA	TGTGCCTGGAGTGGATTGTCGGGGGGCGCGTGGAATGTGCAGTTCTTC	CAWSGLSGGAWNVQFF
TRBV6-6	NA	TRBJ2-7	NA	TGTGCCACCAGCAGAGACCGACCTGGGGGGCAGTACTTC	CATSRDRPGGQYF
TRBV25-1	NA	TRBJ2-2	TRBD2	TGTGCCAGCAGTGGCTCGGGGGGGGGGCTAACCGGGGAGCTGTTTTTT	CASSGSGGGLTGELFF
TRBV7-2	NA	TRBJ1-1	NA	TGTGCCAGCAGCTTAAGCAGGGCCCACGAGCAGTACTTCTTCTTT	CASSLSRAHEQYFFF
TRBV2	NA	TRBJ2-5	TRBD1	TGTGCCAGCAGAGAGAGACAGGGCAAAGAGACCCAGTACTTC	CASRERQGKETQYF
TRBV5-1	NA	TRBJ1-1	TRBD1	TGCGCCAGCAGCTCCGGGACAGGGGCCATGAACACTGAAGCTTTCTTT	CASSSGTGAMNTEAFF
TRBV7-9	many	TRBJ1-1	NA	TGTGCCAGCAGCTTGCGGATGAACACTGAAGCTTTCTTT	CASSLRMNTEAFF
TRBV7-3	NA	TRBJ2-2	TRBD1	TGTGCCAGCAGCGACAGGGGCACCGGGGAGCTGTTTTTT	CASSDRGTGELFF
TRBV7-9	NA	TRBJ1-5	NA	TGTGCCAGCAGCTTAGACGGACAGATTCCACCCCTCCATTTT	CASSLDGQIPPLHF
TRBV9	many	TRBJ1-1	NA	TGTGCCAGCAGCGTAGCAGTTAACACTGAAGCTTTCTTT	CASSVAVNTEAFF
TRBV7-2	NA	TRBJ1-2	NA	TGTGCCAGCAGCTCGAACGGGCGGGGGCGCATCGAGACCTTC	CASSSNGRGRIETF
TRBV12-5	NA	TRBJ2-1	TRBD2	TGTGCTAGCGGTTTGGAGGGACTAGCTCCCGATGAGCAGTTCTTC	CASGLEGLAPDEQFF
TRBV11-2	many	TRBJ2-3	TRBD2	TGTGCCAGCAGCTTAGGGTTTGATTGGCGGGGGGGAGCAGATACGCAGTATTTT	CASSLGFDWRGGADTQYF
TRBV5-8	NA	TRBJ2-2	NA	TGTGCCAGCAGCGCGGACCGTGCGAACACCGGGGAGCTGTTTTTT	CASSADRANTGELFF
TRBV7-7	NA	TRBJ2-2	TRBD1	TGTGCCAGCAGCCTAAACACCGGGACAGGGGTCGGAGAGCTGTTTTTT	CASSLNTGTGVGELFF
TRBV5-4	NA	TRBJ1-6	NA	TGTGCCAGCAGTACACGGGAGTGTAATTCACCCCTCCACTTT	CASSTRECNSPLHF
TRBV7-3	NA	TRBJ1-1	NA	TGTGCCAGCAGCAGAGCTGTGGGCGTCCCCCAAGCTTTCTTT	CASSRAVGVPQAFF
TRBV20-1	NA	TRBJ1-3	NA	TGCAGTGCTAGGGATACAGGGCCTAGAAACACCATATATTTT	CSARDTGPRNTIYF
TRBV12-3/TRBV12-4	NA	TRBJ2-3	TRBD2	TGTGCCAGCAGCTTATACTACGGGACTAGCGCCTCTAGCACAGATACGCAGTATTTT	CASSLYYGTSASSTDTQYF
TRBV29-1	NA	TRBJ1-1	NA	TGCAGCGTTGGGGGAGCGGGGGGGACTGAAGCTTTCTTT	CSVGGAGGTEAFF
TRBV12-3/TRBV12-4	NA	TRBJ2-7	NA	TGTGCCAGCAGTTCACAAGGGGCCTCCTACGAGCAGTACTTC	CASSSQGASYEQYF
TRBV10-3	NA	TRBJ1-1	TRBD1	TGTGCCATCGGGACAGCTAACACTGAAGCTTTCTTT	CAIGTANTEAFF
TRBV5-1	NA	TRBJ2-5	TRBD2	TGTGCCAGCAGTGTAGAGGAGCTAGCGGGGGCCCCAGAGACCCAGTACTTC	CASSVEELAGAPETQYF
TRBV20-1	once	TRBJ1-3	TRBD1	TGCAGTGCTAGAGGACAGGGGATCATAATATATTTT	CSARGQGIIIYF
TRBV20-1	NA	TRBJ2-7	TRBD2	TGCAGTGCAAATCCGGGACTAGCGATCTTTGGCGAGCAGTACTTC	CSANPGLAIFGEQYF
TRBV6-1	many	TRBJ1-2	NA	TGTGCCAGCAGTGAATCGAGGCCTAACTATGGCTACACCTTC	CASSESRPNYGYTF
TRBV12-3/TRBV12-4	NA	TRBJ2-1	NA	TGTGCCAGCAGTTCCCCATCGGGTCATGAGCAGTTCTTC	CASSSPSGHEQFF
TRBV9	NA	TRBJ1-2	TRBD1	TGTGCCAGCAGCTTGGGACAGGGCTGCGGCAACGCCTTC	CASSLGQGCGNAF
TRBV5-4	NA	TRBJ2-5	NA	TGTGCCAGCAGCAGGGAAATCCGAGAGACCCAGTACTTC	CASSREIRETQYF
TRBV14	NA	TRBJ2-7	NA	TGTGCCAGCAGCTCACGCACTTACTACCAGCACTTC	CASSSRTYYQHF
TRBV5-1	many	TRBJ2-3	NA	TGCGCCAGCAGCTTGGAGCGACCCGGCACAGATACGCAGTATTTT	CASSLERPGTDTQYF
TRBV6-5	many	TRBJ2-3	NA	TGTGCCAGCAGTTACATTGATACGCAGTATTTT	CASSYIDTQYF
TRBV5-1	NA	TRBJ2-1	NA	TGCGCCAGCAGCTTGGTCCCCTACAATGAGCAGTTCTTC	CASSLVPYNEQFF
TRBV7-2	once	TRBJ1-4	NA	TGTGCCAGCAGCTTACAAAGGGGGGGCAAGGAAAAGCTGTTTTTT	CASSLQRGGKEKLFF
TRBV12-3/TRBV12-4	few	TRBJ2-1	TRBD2	TGTGCCATCACCGCGGGGGACGTTCCCAATGAGCAGTTCTTC	CAITAGDVPNEQFF
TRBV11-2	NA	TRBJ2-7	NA	TGTGCCAGCAGCTTCGTCGGAGCGTCCTACGAGCAGTACTTC	CASSFVGASYEQYF
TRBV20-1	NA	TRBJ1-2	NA	TGCAGTGCGTTGGGCGGACCCTATGGCTATGGCTACACCTTC	CSALGGPYGYGYTF
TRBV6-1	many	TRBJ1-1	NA	TGTGCCAGCAGTAATGGCAGGGGCACTGAAGCTTTCTTT	CASSNGRGTEAFF
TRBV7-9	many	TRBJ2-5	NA	TGTGCCAGCAGGTATCTGACAGGACAAGAGACCCAGTACTTC	CASRYLTGQETQYF
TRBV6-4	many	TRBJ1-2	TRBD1	TGTGCCAGCAGTGAGGGGAGGGGGCTTGGCTACACCTTC	CASSEGRGLGYTF
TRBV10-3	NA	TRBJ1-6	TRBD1	TGTGCCAGCAGTGAGCCCAGAGGGGACAGTTCACCCCTCCACTTT	CASSEPRGDSSPLHF
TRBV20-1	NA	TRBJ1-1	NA	TGCAGTGCTAGAGGAGGGGGAAGGAGCACTGAAGCTTTCTTT	CSARGGGRSTEAFF
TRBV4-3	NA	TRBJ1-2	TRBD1	TGCGCCAGCAGTGGTCTACAGGGGGATAGGTACTATGGCTACACCTTC	CASSGLQGDRYYGYTF
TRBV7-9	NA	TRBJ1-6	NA	TGTGCCAGCAGCTTAAGTGCTAGCGGTAATTCACCCCTCCACTTT	CASSLSASGNSPLHF
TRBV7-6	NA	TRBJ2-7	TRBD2	TGTGCCAGCAGCCCAGCGCGCGGGGGGGGGAATGAGCAGTACTTC	CASSPARGGGNEQYF
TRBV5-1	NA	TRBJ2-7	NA	TGCGCCAGCACCTCGGCCACCCCCTACGAGCAGTACTTC	CASTSATPYEQYF
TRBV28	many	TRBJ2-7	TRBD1	TGTGCCAGCAGCCCAACAGGGGGAGTGTCCTACGAGCAGTACTTC	CASSPTGGVSYEQYF
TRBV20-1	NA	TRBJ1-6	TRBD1	TGCAGTGCTGAGGGGGCGAAGGTGCCTAATTCACCCCTCCACTTT	CSAEGAKVPNSPLHF